One and the same sample provided the 5 T cell receptor beta chains below, sequenced in a study of blood T cell repertoires in COVID-19. Sequencing was performed with immunoSEQ multiplex PCR; in TCRdb, only in-frame clones are kept and a portion is missing. The sample holds 9,000 to 15,000 clones, less than 80% seen once. Sequenced sample: peripheral blood. The receptors were gathered from a man in his fifties or sixties with COVID-19, enrolled during active disease.

The chain employs TRBV27 and TRBJ1-1; D might be TRBD1 (6 bases). V shed 5 bases and J shed 0 bases, with 13 bases lying between them. CDR1 MNHEY and CDR2 SMNVEV come from the germline V gene (reference sequence). This CDR3 has 15 amino acids. CDR3 coding DNA: TGTGCCAGCAGTGTCCCGGGACACATGAACACTGAAGCTTTCTTT. Translation gives CASSVPGHMNTEAFF.

The V gene is TRBV7-9, the J gene TRBJ2-3; maybe TRBD2 (6 bases). The CDR3 is made up of 14 amino acids. Per the germline V gene, CDR1 is SEHNR and CDR2 is FQNEAQ (reference sequence). With 1 base removed from V and 4 bases from J, the gap between germline ends came to 9 bases. CDR3 sequence (DNA): TGTGCCAGCAGCTTAGTGTGGAGGGCAGATACGCAGTATTTT. It specifies CASSLVWRADTQYF.

V and J are TRBV28 and TRBJ1-6; 9 nucleotides match TRBD1. Losses at the gene ends were 6 bases for V and 3 bases for J; bases not matched to a gene: 6. The CDR3 has 16 residues. CDR1 is MDHEN, CDR2 SYDVKM, per germline. The CDR3 nucleotides read TGTGCCAGCAGCAGGGACAGGGATCTCTATAATTCACCCCTCCACTTT. Translated: CASSRDRDLYNSPLHF.

CDR3 coding DNA: TGTGCCAGCTCACCAGAGGCGTTGGGCAATCAGCCCCAGCATTTT. Translation gives CASSPEALGNQPQHF. The chain employs TRBV18 and TRBJ1-5; D is ambiguous. This CDR3 is 15 amino acids long. V lost 2 bases and J lost 2, with 10 bases in between. Germline loops: CDR1 KGHSH, CDR2 LQKENI.

The chain couples TRBV7-9 to TRBJ2-7; the match to TRBD1 covers 7 bases. CDR1 and CDR2 (germline): SEHNR, FQNEAQ (reference sequence). Unmatched junction bases numbered 10, after V lost 5 bases and J lost 3 bases. The CDR3 sequence is 15 residues long. The CDR3 DNA sequence: TGTGCCAGCAGCCCCTCGAGACAGGGTTTCTACGAGCAGTACTTC. Translation gives CASSPSRQGFYEQYF.